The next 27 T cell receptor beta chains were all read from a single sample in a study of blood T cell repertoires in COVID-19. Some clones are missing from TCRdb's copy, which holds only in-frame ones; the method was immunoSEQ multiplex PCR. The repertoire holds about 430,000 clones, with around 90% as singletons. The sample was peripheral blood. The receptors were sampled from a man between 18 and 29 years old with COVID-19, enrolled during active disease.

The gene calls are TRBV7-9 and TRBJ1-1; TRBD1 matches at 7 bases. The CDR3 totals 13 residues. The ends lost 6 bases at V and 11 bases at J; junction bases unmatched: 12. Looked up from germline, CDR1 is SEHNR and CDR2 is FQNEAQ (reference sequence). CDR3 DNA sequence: TGTGCCAGCAGACCCGCCGGGACAGAGGTGGCTTTCTTT. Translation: CASRPAGTEVAFF.

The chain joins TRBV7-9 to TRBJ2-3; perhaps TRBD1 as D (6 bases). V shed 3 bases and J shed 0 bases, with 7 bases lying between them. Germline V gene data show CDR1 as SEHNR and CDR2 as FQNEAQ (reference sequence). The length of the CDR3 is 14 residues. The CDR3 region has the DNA TGTGCCAGCAGCTTTACAGGGAGCACAGATACGCAGTATTTT. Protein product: CASSFTGSTDTQYF.

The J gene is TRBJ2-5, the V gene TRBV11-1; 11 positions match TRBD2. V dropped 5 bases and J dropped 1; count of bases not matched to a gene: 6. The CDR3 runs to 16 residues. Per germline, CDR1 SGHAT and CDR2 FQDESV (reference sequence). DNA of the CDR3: TGTGCCAGCAGCAGAGCTAGCGGGGGGTCCCAAGAGACCCAGTACTTC. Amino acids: CASSRASGGSQETQYF.

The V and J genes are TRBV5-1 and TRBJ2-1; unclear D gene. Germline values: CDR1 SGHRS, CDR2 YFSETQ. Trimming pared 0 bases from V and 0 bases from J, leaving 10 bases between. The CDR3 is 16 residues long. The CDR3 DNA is TGCGCCAGCAGCTTGGATCCGGTGAGCTCCTACAATGAGCAGTTCTTC. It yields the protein CASSLDPVSSYNEQFF.

The CDR3 reads CASSQEPGTGSYEQYF. CDR3 DNA sequence: TGCGCCAGCAGCCAAGAGCCCGGGACAGGGTCCTACGAGCAGTACTTC. The chain has TRBV4-1 and TRBJ2-7; 9 bases fit TRBD1. Germline assignment: CDR1 MGHRA and CDR2 YSYEKL. V trimming: 0 bases; J trimming: 1 base; junction bases outside the gene matches: 4. The CDR3 length is 16 residues.

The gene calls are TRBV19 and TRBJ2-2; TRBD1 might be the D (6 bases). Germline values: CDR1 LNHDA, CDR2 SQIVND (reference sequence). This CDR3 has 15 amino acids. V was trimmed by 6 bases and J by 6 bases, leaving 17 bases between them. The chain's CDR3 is CASRGDTPRSGELFF. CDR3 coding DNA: TGTGCCAGTAGGGGGGACACCCCGAGGTCCGGGGAGCTGTTTTTT.

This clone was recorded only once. CDR3: CASSGSSTGGYEQFF. DNA for the CDR3: TGTGCCAGCAGTGGGTCTTCGACAGGGGGCTATGAGCAGTTCTTC. The chain links TRBV6-6 to TRBJ2-1; 10 nucleotides align to TRBD1. V shed 5 bases and J 8 bases; nucleotides not matched to a gene: 9. The germline gives CDR1 MNHNY, CDR2 SVGAGI (reference sequence). The CDR3 sequence is 15 residues long.

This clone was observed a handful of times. CDR3 DNA: TGCGCCAGCAGCTTGGGGGCTGACAGTGAAGCTTTCTTT. This codes for CASSLGADSEAFF. The chain is built from TRBV5-1 and TRBJ1-1; a possible D gene is TRBD1 (5 bases). V lost 0 bases and J 7 bases, leaving 10 bases between the germline ends. Germline-derived CDR1 and CDR2 are SGHRS and YFSETQ. This CDR3 contains 13 residues. The full variable domain, completed using reference TRBV5-1 and TRBJ1-1, is KAGVTQTPRYLIKTRGQQVTLSCSPISGHRSVSWYQQTPGQGLQFLFEYFSETQRNKGNFPGRFSGRQFSNSRSEMNVSTLELGDSALYLCASSLGADSEAFFGQGTRLTVV.

Here the CDR3 reads CASRGKTQYF. For the CDR3, the DNA is TGTGCCAGCCGGGGGAAGACCCAGTACTTC. The V gene is TRBV28, the J gene TRBJ2-5; a possible D gene is TRBD2 (6 bases). Trimming pared 8 bases from V and 6 bases from J, leaving 7 bases between. This CDR3 has 10 amino acids. Germline V gives CDR1 MDHEN, CDR2 SYDVKM. Combining the CDR3 with reference TRBV28 and TRBJ2-5 gives the whole variable domain DVKVTQSSRYLVKRTGEKVFLECVQDMDHENMFWYRQDPGLGLRLIYFSYDVKMKEKGDIPEGYSVSREKKERFSLILESASTNQTSMYLCASRGKTQYFGPGTRLLVL.

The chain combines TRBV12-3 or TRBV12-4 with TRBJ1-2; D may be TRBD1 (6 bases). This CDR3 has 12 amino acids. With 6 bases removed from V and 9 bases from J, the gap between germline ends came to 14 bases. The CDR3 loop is CASSRQALSYTF. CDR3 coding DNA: TGTGCCAGCAGCAGACAGGCCTTGAGCTACACCTTC.

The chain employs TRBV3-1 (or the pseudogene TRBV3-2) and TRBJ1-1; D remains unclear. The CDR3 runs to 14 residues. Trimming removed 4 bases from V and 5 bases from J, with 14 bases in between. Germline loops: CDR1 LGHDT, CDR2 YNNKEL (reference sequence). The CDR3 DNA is TGTGCCAGCAGCCCAAGCGGGTTGGGAACTGAAGCTTTCTTT. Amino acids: CASSPSGLGTEAFF.

The CDR3 here is CASSPKTSGRANEQFF. The DNA for the CDR3 is TGTGCCAGCAGCCCGAAGACTAGCGGGAGGGCAAATGAGCAGTTCTTC. This chain connects TRBV7-3 to TRBJ2-1; 14 bases line up with TRBD2. The V gene end was trimmed by 5 bases and the J gene end by 7 bases; junction bases not matched to a gene: 7. Germline CDR1 reads SGHTA; CDR2 reads FQGTGA. This CDR3 contains 16 residues.

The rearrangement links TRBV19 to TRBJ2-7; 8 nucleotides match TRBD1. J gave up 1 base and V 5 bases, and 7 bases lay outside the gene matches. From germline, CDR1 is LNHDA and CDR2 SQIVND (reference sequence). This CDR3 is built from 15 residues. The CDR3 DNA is TGTGCCAGTAGTTCCGGGACAGGCCTATCCTACGAGCAGTACTTC. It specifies CASSSGTGLSYEQYF. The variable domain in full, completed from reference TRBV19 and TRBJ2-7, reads DGGITQSPKYLFRKEGQNVTLSCEQNLNHDAMYWYRQDPGQGLRLIYYSQIVNDFQKGDIAEGYSVSREKKESFPLTVTSAQKNPTAFYLCASSSGTGLSYEQYFGPGTRLTVT.

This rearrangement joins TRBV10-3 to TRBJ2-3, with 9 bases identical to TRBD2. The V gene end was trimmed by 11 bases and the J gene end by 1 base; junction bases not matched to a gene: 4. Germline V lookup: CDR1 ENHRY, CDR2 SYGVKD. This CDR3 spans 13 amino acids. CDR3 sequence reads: CAVSSGGTDTQYF. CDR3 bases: TGTGCCGTCTCTAGCGGGGGCACAGATACGCAGTATTTT.

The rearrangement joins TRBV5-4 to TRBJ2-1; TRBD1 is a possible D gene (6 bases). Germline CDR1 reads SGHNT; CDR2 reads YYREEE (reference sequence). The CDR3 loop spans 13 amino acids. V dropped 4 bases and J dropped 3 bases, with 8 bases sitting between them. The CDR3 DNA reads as TGTGCCAGCAGCGAGGACAGCTACAATGAGCAGTTCTTC. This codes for CASSEDSYNEQFF. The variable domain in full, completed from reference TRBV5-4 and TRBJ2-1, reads ETGVTQSPTHLIKTRGQQVTLRCSSQSGHNTVSWYQQALGQGPQFIFQYYREEENGRGNFPPRFSGLQFPNYSSELNVNALELDDSALYLCASSEDSYNEQFFGPGTRLTVL.

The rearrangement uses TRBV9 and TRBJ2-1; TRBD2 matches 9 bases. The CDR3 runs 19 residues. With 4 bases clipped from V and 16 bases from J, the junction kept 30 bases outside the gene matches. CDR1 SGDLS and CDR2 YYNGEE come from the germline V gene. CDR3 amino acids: CASSPHATLRGGSGRGEFF. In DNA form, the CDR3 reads TGTGCCAGCAGCCCCCATGCGACGTTGCGGGGGGGAAGTGGGCGGGGAGAATTCTTC. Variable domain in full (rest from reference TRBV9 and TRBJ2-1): DSGVTQTPKHLITATGQRVTLRCSPRSGDLSVYWYQQSLDQGLQFLIQYYNGEERAKGNILERFSAQQFPDLHSELNLSSLELGDSALYFCASSPHATLRGGSGRGEFFGPGTRLTVL.

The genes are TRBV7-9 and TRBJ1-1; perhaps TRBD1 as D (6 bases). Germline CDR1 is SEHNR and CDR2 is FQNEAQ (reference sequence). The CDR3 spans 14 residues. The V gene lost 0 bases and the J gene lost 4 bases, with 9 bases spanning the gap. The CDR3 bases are TGTGCCAGCAGCTTAGCTTTGGGGGCCACTGAAGCTTTCTTT. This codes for CASSLALGATEAFF. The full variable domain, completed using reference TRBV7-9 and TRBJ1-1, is DTGVSQNPRHKITKRGQNVTFRCDPISEHNRLYWYRQTLGQGPEFLTYFQNEAQLEKSRLLSDRFSAERPKGSFSTLEIQRTEQGDSAMYLCASSLALGATEAFFGQGTRLTVV.

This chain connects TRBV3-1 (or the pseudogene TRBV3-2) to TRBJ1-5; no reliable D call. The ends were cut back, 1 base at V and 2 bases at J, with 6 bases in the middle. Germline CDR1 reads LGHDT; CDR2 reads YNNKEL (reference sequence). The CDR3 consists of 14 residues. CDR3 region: CASSQVAGNQPQHF. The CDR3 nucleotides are TGTGCCAGCAGCCAAGTGGCGGGCAATCAGCCCCAGCATTTT.

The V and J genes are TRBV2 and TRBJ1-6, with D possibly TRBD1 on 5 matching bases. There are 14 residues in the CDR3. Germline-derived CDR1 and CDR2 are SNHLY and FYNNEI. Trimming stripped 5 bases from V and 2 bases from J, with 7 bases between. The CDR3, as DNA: TGTGCCAGCAGTCTGGACACCTATAATTCACCCCTCCACTTT. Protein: CASSLDTYNSPLHF.

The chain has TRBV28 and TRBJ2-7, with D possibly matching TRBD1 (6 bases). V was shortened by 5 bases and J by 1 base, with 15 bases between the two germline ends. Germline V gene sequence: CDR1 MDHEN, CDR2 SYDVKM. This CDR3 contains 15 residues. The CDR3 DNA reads TGTGCCAGCAGTATTCTAGGGGGACCGTCCTACGAGCAGTACTTC. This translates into CASSILGGPSYEQYF. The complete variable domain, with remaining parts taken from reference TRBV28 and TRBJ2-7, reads DVKVTQSSRYLVKRTGEKVFLECVQDMDHENMFWYRQDPGLGLRLIYFSYDVKMKEKGDIPEGYSVSREKKERFSLILESASTNQTSMYLCASSILGGPSYEQYFGPGTRLTVT.

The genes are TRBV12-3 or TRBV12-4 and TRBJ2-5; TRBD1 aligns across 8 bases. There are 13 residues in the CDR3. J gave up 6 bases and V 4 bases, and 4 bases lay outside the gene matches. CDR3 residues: CASSSQGEKTQYF. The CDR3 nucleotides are TGTGCCAGCAGTTCACAGGGGGAGAAGACCCAGTACTTC.

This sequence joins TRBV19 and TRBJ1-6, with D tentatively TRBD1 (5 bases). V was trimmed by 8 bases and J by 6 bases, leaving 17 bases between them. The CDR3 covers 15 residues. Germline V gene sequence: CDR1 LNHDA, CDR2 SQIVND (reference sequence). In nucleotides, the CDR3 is TGTGCCAGTGACTTCGGGGGATACGGTAATTCACCCCTCCACTTT. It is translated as CASDFGGYGNSPLHF.

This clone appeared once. This chain's CDR3 is CSASATSGNTDTQYF. Here the CDR3 DNA reads TGCAGTGCTAGTGCCACTAGCGGAAACACAGATACGCAGTATTTT. The rearrangement links TRBV20-1 to TRBJ2-3, with TRBD2 identical over 8 bases. Trimming cost V 3 bases and J 2 bases; bases outside gene matches: 7. Germline CDR1 and CDR2: DFQATT and SNEGSKA (reference sequence). The CDR3 has 15 amino acids.

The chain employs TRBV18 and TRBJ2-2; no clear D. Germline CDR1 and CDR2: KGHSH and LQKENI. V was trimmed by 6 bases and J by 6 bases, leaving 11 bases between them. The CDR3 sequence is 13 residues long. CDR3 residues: CASSRSAAGELFF. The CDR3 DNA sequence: TGTGCCAGCTCTAGAAGCGCGGCCGGGGAGCTGTTTTTT.

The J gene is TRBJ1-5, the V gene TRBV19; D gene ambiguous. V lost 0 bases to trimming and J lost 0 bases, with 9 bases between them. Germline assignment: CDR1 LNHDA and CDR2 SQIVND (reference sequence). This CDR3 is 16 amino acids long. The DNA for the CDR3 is TGTGCCAGTAGTATAGATCTATCCGGTAGCAATCAGCCCCAGCATTTT. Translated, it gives CASSIDLSGSNQPQHF.

In nucleotides, the CDR3 is TGTGCCAGCTCTTCCCGGGACAGCACCTACGAGCAGTACTTC. Translated, it gives CASSSRDSTYEQYF. The chain combines TRBV18 with TRBJ2-7; 7 bases align to TRBD1. Germline values: CDR1 KGHSH, CDR2 LQKENI. The junction had 7 bases not matched to a gene; V was cut back by 6 bases and J by 2 bases. The CDR3 sequence is 14 residues long.

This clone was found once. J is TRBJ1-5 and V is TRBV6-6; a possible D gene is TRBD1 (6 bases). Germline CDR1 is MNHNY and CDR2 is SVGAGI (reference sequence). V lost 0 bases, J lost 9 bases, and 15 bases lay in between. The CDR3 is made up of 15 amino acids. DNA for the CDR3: TGTGCCAGCAGTTACTCGGGGGCCCCAGGAGGGCCCCAGCATTTT. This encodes CASSYSGAPGGPQHF.